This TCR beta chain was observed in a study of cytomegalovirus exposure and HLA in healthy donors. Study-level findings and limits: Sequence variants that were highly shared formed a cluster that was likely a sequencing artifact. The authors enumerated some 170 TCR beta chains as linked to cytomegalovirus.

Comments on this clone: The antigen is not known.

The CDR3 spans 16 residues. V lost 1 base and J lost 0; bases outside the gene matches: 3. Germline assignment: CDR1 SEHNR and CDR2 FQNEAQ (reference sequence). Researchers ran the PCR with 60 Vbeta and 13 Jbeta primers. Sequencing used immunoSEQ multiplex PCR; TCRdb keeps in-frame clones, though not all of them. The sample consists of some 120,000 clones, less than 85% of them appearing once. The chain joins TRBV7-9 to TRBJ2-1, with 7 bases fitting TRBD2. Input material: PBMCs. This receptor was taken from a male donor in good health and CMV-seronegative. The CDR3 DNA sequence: TGTGCCAGCAGCTTAGTCGGGGGGAGCTCCTACAATGAGCAGTTCTTC. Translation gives CASSLVGGSSYNEQFF.